These T cell receptor beta chains were read from a single sample in a study of control samples from healthy donors and cancer patients. Data came from immunoSEQ multiplex PCR; TCRdb stores just in-frame clones and leaves some out. Among some 100,000 clones listed, 85% to 90% were seen once. The specimen sequenced was blood. The receptors were sampled from a man aged 25-40 years in good health. Both conserved end residues are part of each CDR3. The D gene is left open where the match is weak. Clone size is given for some rows only: seen once, a few or many times, or a class if the clone is expanded.

TRBV5-1	TRBJ2-6	once	-	CASSLEGDMANVLTF	TGCGCCAGCAGCTTGGAAGGGGACATGGCCAACGTCCTGACTTTC
TRBV28	TRBJ1-4	-	-	CASSPTGYATNEKLFF	TGTGCCAGCAGCCCCACAGGGTATGCAACTAATGAAAAACTGTTTTTT
TRBV27	TRBJ2-7	-	-	CASSQGGEQYF	TGTGCCAGTTCCCAAGGGGGCGAGCAGTACTTC
TRBV19	TRBJ2-7	-	TRBD1	CASSDRGQGYEQYF	TGTGCCAGTAGTGATCGGGGACAGGGGTACGAGCAGTACTTC
TRBV7-8	TRBJ2-5	-	TRBD2	CASSSRAGGRTETQYF	TGTGCCAGCAGCTCCAGGGCGGGAGGGCGCACGGAGACCCAGTACTTC
TRBV9	TRBJ1-1	-	-	CASSVAGGLDTEAFF	TGTGCCAGCAGCGTAGCTGGAGGGTTGGACACTGAAGCTTTCTTT
TRBV30	TRBJ2-2	-	TRBD2	CAWNGGINTGELFF	TGTGCCTGGAACGGGGGGATAAACACCGGGGAGCTGTTTTTT
TRBV6-4	TRBJ1-1	once	TRBD1	CASSDLWDRVNTEAFF	TGTGCCAGCAGTGACTTGTGGGACAGGGTGAACACTGAAGCTTTCTTT
TRBV24-1	TRBJ2-2	-	TRBD1	CATSDPGQTNTGELFF	TGTGCCACCAGTGACCCGGGACAGACAAACACCGGGGAGCTGTTTTTT
TRBV2	TRBJ1-2	-	-	CASSEHRAGYTF	TGTGCCAGCAGTGAACACAGGGCCGGCTACACCTTC
TRBV6-2/TRBV6-3	TRBJ1-1	-	-	CASSPLRGPRNTEAFF	TGTGCCAGCAGTCCCCTCCGGGGCCCAAGGAACACTGAAGCTTTCTTT
TRBV7-2	TRBJ1-5	-	-	CASSPQANQPQHF	TGTGCCAGCAGCCCTCAGGCCAATCAGCCCCAGCATTTT
TRBV6-1	TRBJ1-3	-	-	CASREDRSLRGNTIYF	TGTGCCAGCAGGGAAGACAGGTCCTTGCGGGGAAACACCATATATTTT
TRBV28	TRBJ1-1	-	TRBD1	CASSPPRTGISVNTEAFF	TGTGCCAGCAGTCCCCCTCGGACAGGGATAAGTGTGAACACTGAAGCTTTCTTT
TRBV6-2/TRBV6-3	TRBJ2-5	-	-	CASSPGHREIQETQYF	TGTGCCAGCAGCCCCGGCCACAGGGAGATCCAAGAGACCCAGTACTTC
TRBV4-2	TRBJ2-7	-	TRBD2	CASSQDRDYHYEQYF	TGTGCCAGCAGCCAAGACCGGGACTACCACTACGAGCAGTACTTC
TRBV30	TRBJ2-5	-	-	CAWSPLWGEGETQYF	TGTGCCTGGAGTCCTCTGTGGGGGGAAGGGGAGACCCAGTACTTC
TRBV3-1/TRBV3-2	TRBJ1-2	-	TRBD1	CASSQGQGGYTF	TGTGCCAGCAGCCAAGGACAGGGGGGCTACACCTTC
TRBV6-4	TRBJ1-5	-	-	CASSESGSGQPQHF	TGTGCCAGCAGTGAATCAGGGAGCGGTCAGCCCCAGCATTTT
TRBV10-2	TRBJ2-3	-	TRBD2	CASISPGLSTDTQYF	TGCGCCAGCATTTCGCCGGGACTAAGCACAGATACGCAGTATTTT
TRBV5-4	TRBJ2-2	-	-	CASSITRTGELFF	TGTGCCAGCAGCATCACGAGGACCGGGGAGCTGTTTTTT
TRBV11-2	TRBJ2-3	once	TRBD2	CASSSSGGARYF	TGTGCCAGCAGCTCTAGCGGGGGGGCGCGGTATTTT
TRBV6-5	TRBJ2-7	once	TRBD1	CASSYSTGAGGQYF	TGTGCCAGCAGTTACTCGACAGGGGCCGGGGGGCAGTACTTC
TRBV6-5	TRBJ1-1	-	-	CASSYWGMGEAFF	TGTGCCAGCAGTTACTGGGGAATGGGTGAAGCTTTCTTT
TRBV4-3	TRBJ2-7	-	-	CASSQLSGTGTYEQYF	TGCGCCAGCAGCCAGTTATCCGGGACGGGCACCTACGAGCAGTACTTC
TRBV7-9	TRBJ2-2	once	TRBD1	CASRDRSANTGELFF	TGTGCCAGCCGGGACAGGTCCGCGAACACCGGGGAGCTGTTTTTT
TRBV6-6	TRBJ1-3	once	-	CASSYPRGSGNTIYF	TGTGCCAGCAGTTACCCACGGGGTTCTGGAAACACCATATATTTT
TRBV5-1	TRBJ1-4	-	-	CASSLGQSNVQEKLFF	TGCGCCAGCAGCTTGGGACAGTCTAATGTACAGGAAAAACTGTTTTTT
TRBV3-1/TRBV3-2	TRBJ2-2	once	TRBD2	CASSQRTSGSHGELFF	TGTGCCAGCAGCCAACGGACTAGCGGGAGTCACGGGGAGCTGTTTTTT
TRBV5-1	TRBJ2-7	-	TRBD1	CASSVTGGSYEQYF	TGCGCCAGCAGCGTGACAGGGGGCTCCTACGAGCAGTACTTC
TRBV5-1	TRBJ2-2	-	-	CASSINRDTGELFF	TGCGCCAGCAGCATAAACAGAGACACCGGGGAGCTGTTTTTT
TRBV3-1/TRBV3-2	TRBJ1-1	-	-	CASSQGSGENTEAFF	TGTGCCAGCAGCCAAGGATCAGGGGAGAACACTGAAGCTTTCTTT
TRBV29-1	TRBJ1-4	-	TRBD1	CSVARDRGGGEKLFF	TGCAGCGTTGCGAGAGACAGGGGAGGAGGCGAAAAACTGTTTTTT
TRBV4-2	TRBJ2-2	-	TRBD2	CASSQHPSGNGGELFF	TGTGCCAGCAGCCAACACCCTAGCGGGAATGGCGGGGAGCTGTTTTTT
TRBV14	TRBJ1-2	-	TRBD1	CASSQDRTGGGYTF	TGTGCCAGCAGCCAAGATCGGACAGGGGGCGGCTACACCTTC
TRBV6-6	TRBJ1-6	-	-	CASNAAGFNSPLHF	TGTGCCAGCAACGCGGCAGGGTTTAATTCACCCCTCCACTTT
TRBV30	TRBJ2-7	-	-	CAWTPGAIDEQYF	TGTGCCTGGACACCAGGGGCTATCGACGAGCAGTACTTC
TRBV11-2	TRBJ2-5	-	TRBD1	CASSKTTGGQGETQYF	TGTGCCAGCAGCAAAACTACAGGGGGTCAGGGAGAGACCCAGTACTTC
TRBV12-3/TRBV12-4	TRBJ1-2	-	-	CASSPPGSYGYTF	TGTGCCAGCAGCCCACCAGGGTCCTATGGCTACACCTTC
TRBV10-1	TRBJ1-2	-	TRBD1	CASSDGDRPTGGYTF	TGCGCCAGTTCAGACGGGGACAGGCCCACGGGTGGCTACACCTTC
TRBV15	TRBJ1-1	-	-	CATSRGPGQKAAFF	TGTGCCACCAGCAGAGGTCCGGGACAAAAGGCGGCTTTCTTT
TRBV6-1	TRBJ1-5	-	TRBD1	CASSDNRGNQPQHF	TGTGCCAGCAGTGACAACAGGGGTAATCAGCCCCAGCATTTT
TRBV5-5	TRBJ2-5	once	TRBD1	CASNRGQDRGFGQYF	TGTGCCAGCAACAGAGGTCAGGACAGGGGGTTTGGCCAGTACTTC
TRBV28	TRBJ2-7	-	-	CATAYLYEQYF	TGTGCCACCGCGTACCTCTACGAGCAGTACTTC
TRBV6-2/TRBV6-3	TRBJ1-4	-	-	CASSPRDTINEKLFF	TGTGCCAGCAGCCCGCGGGACACCATTAATGAAAAACTGTTTTTT
TRBV6-5	TRBJ2-3	-	TRBD2	CASSYSRTSGKEYF	TGTGCCAGCAGTTACTCGAGGACTAGCGGGAAAGAGTATTTT
TRBV6-5	TRBJ2-2	-	-	CASSYSQNTGELFF	TGTGCCAGCAGTTACTCGCAAAACACCGGGGAGCTGTTTTTT
TRBV6-1	TRBJ1-2	few	TRBD1	CASSEVIWGQPYGYTF	TGTGCCAGCAGTGAAGTTATATGGGGACAGCCGTATGGCTACACCTTC
TRBV10-3	TRBJ1-1	-	TRBD1	CAISDRANTEAFF	TGTGCCATCAGCGACAGGGCTAACACTGAAGCTTTCTTT
TRBV30	TRBJ1-2	-	TRBD1	CAWSVSAVRQGECTF	TGTGCCTGGAGTGTATCTGCTGTCCGACAGGGTGAATGCACCTTC
TRBV2	TRBJ1-2	-	-	CASSATEGNYGYTF	TGTGCCAGCAGTGCTACCGAGGGGAACTATGGCTACACCTTC
TRBV24-1	TRBJ2-2	-	-	CATSDSGDWNTGELFF	TGTGCCACCAGTGATTCTGGGGATTGGAACACCGGGGAGCTGTTTTTT
TRBV6-4	TRBJ2-1	-	TRBD2	CASSGLAGGPVDEQFF	TGTGCCAGCAGTGGACTAGCGGGAGGGCCAGTCGATGAGCAGTTCTTC
TRBV7-6	TRBJ2-3	-	-	CASSSPGGATDTQYF	TGTGCCAGCAGCTCTCCCGGTGGGGCCACAGATACGCAGTATTTT
TRBV7-9	TRBJ1-3	-	-	CASSPVGGSGNTIYF	TGTGCCAGCAGCCCTGTGGGGGGCTCTGGAAACACCATATATTTT
TRBV2	TRBJ1-1	-	-	CASTPVLGLNTEAFF	TGTGCCAGCACCCCCGTTTTGGGGCTGAACACTGAAGCTTTCTTT